This record covers a single T cell receptor (beta chain). Its antigen is not known. The sample belongs to a study of monozygotic twins with inflammatory bowel disease. Regarding the study as a whole: No difference in repertoire similarity was seen between concordant and discordant twins, possibly because power was limited. In patient repertoires, differing immunosuppressive treatments may have added some variability.

No sorting of T cells preceded isolation of total RNA from whole blood. CDR1 SSHAT and CDR2 FNYEAQ come from the germline V gene (reference sequence). This CDR3 is 13 amino acids long. Using the 5' RACE reads, TCRdb records one entry per CDR3 protein without DNA. The sample has about 150,000 distinct CDR3 sequences. V gene TRBV7-7 combines with J gene TRBJ2-5; the D call from TCRdb, TRBD1, cannot be confirmed without DNA. Input material: blood. The TCR sequence derives from a human donor with ulcerative colitis or Crohn's disease, or a healthy co-twin of an affected twin (not recorded which). The CDR3 loop reads CASSIDSQETQYF.